This note documents a single T cell receptor (beta chain) sequence. The sample is drawn from a study of blood T cell repertoires in COVID-19. The cohort comprised adults aged about 18 to 100 years residing in some 24 US areas. Participants' own reports of clinical history determined their cohort assignment. Trimming stripped 3 bases from V and 1 base from J, with 6 bases between. The germline CDR1 and CDR2 sequences are MNHEY and SMNVEV (reference sequence). This CDR3 comprises 13 residues. Per the original data handling: Estimation of nucleated cell counts relied on the amplification of reference gene primers. The method was immunoSEQ multiplex PCR; TCRdb's version includes in-frame clones alone and lacks a portion of them. V, J and clone size are those of that table, while D and trimming were read from the DNA. The profile shows nearly 350,000 clones, approximately 84% of them singletons.

This clonotype was obtained from a woman aged 30 to 39 who had recovered from COVID-19. The source material was PBMCs or T cells enriched from blood (not recorded which). This chain joins TRBV27 and TRBJ1-1, with unresolved D. The CDR3 sequence is CASSFWQNTEAFF. In nucleotides, the CDR3 is TGTGCCAGCAGTTTTTGGCAGAACACTGAAGCTTTCTTT.